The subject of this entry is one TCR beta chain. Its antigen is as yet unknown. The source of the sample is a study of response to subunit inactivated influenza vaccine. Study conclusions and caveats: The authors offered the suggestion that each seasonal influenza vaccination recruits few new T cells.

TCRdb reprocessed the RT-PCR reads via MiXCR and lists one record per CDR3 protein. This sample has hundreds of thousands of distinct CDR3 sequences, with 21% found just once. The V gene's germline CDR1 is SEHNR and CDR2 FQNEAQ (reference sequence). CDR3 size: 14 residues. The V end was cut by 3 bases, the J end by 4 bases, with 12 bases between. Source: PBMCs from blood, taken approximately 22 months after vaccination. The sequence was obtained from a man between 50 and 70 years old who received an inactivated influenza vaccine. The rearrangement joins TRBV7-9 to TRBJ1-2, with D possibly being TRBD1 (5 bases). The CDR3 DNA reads TGTGCCAGCAGCTTTGCGGCAGGGACCTATGGCTACACCTTC. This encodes CASSFAAGTYGYTF.